These T cell receptor beta chains were read from a single sample in a study of CD8 T cells in Susac syndrome. One entry per CDR3 protein, called by TCRdb with MiXCR from the immunoSEQ multiplex PCR reads. Of about 210,000 distinct CDR3 sequences in the sample, around 95% are singletons; the top ten hold 0.075% to 0.095%. Sample: CD4+ T cells from PBMCs. The receptors come from a human donor with multiple sclerosis. Both conserved end residues are part of each CDR3. D genes are given only for firm matches. Size is stated for part of the rows, as once, few or many counts, or as a class when the clone is expanded.

j_gene: TRBJ2-7; d_gene: -; v_gene: TRBV3-1; abundance: -; CDR3aa: CASSRAGYTGEQYF; CDR3nt: TGTGCCAGCAGCCGAGCGGGTTACACGGGAGAGCAGTACTTC
j_gene: TRBJ2-3; d_gene: -; v_gene: TRBV24-1; abundance: -; CDR3aa: CATSAPDTDTQYF; CDR3nt: TGTGCCACCAGTGCTCCAGACACAGATACGCAGTATTTT
j_gene: TRBJ1-2; d_gene: -; v_gene: TRBV27; abundance: -; CDR3aa: CASRGQRYYGYTF; CDR3nt: TGTGCCAGCAGGGGACAACGATACTATGGCTACACCTTC
j_gene: TRBJ1-2; d_gene: -; v_gene: TRBV20-1; abundance: -; CDR3aa: CSASLDTANYGYTF; CDR3nt: TGCAGTGCCTCCTTGGACACAGCTAACTATGGCTACACCTTC
j_gene: TRBJ1-1; d_gene: -; v_gene: TRBV19; abundance: -; CDR3aa: CASRTDGYTEAFF; CDR3nt: TGTGCCAGTAGAACAGACGGATACACTGAAGCTTTCTTT
j_gene: TRBJ1-2; d_gene: -; v_gene: TRBV29-1; abundance: -; CDR3aa: CSAGTGAHLDTF; CDR3nt: TGCAGCGCTGGAACCGGGGCGCATCTCGACACCTTC
j_gene: TRBJ2-7; d_gene: -; v_gene: TRBV27; abundance: -; CDR3aa: CASAPPWTVPYEQYF; CDR3nt: TGTGCCAGCGCACCCCCCTGGACAGTTCCCTACGAGCAGTACTTC
j_gene: TRBJ2-3; d_gene: TRBD1; v_gene: TRBV2; abundance: -; CDR3aa: CASSGDRAKSQYF; CDR3nt: TGTGCCAGCAGTGGGGACAGGGCCAAATCGCAGTATTTT
j_gene: TRBJ2-1; d_gene: -; v_gene: TRBV5-1; abundance: -; CDR3aa: CASSLAGGRYNEQFF; CDR3nt: TGCGCCAGCAGCTTGGCTGGGGGCCGTTACAATGAGCAGTTCTTC
j_gene: TRBJ1-1; d_gene: -; v_gene: TRBV29-1; abundance: -; CDR3aa: CSAGTEAFF; CDR3nt: TGCAGCGCCGGGACTGAAGCTTTCTTT
j_gene: TRBJ2-1; d_gene: -; v_gene: TRBV24-1; abundance: -; CDR3aa: CATSVGQGVNEQFF; CDR3nt: TGTGCCACCAGTGTAGGGCAGGGTGTGAATGAGCAGTTCTTC
j_gene: TRBJ2-7; d_gene: TRBD2; v_gene: TRBV6-5; abundance: -; CDR3aa: CAARRMREDPYEQYF; CDR3nt: TGTGCCGCTAGGAGAATGCGGGAGGATCCCTACGAGCAGTACTTC
j_gene: TRBJ1-4; d_gene: -; v_gene: TRBV5-4; abundance: -; CDR3aa: CASSLRGSREKLFF; CDR3nt: TGTGCCAGCAGCCTTAGGGGTTCGAGAGAAAAACTGTTTTTT
j_gene: TRBJ2-7; d_gene: -; v_gene: TRBV6-5; abundance: once; CDR3aa: CASSYSTVRSEQYF; CDR3nt: TGTGCCAGCAGTTACTCGACAGTGAGGTCCGAGCAGTACTTC
j_gene: TRBJ2-5; d_gene: -; v_gene: TRBV19; abundance: -; CDR3aa: CASSIDPNRRETQYF; CDR3nt: TGTGCCAGTAGTATAGATCCCAACAGGCGAGAGACCCAGTACTTC
j_gene: TRBJ1-2; d_gene: -; v_gene: TRBV11-1; abundance: -; CDR3aa: CASSLRVIQGTSKRSYYGYTF; CDR3nt: TGTGCCAGCAGCCTTAGAGTTATTCAGGGGACAAGCAAGCGTTCGTACTATGGCTACACCTTC
j_gene: TRBJ1-2; d_gene: -; v_gene: TRBV20-1; abundance: -; CDR3aa: CSAGQYGGANYGYTF; CDR3nt: TGCAGTGCTGGTCAGTATGGGGGAGCTAACTATGGCTACACCTTC
j_gene: TRBJ2-1; d_gene: -; v_gene: TRBV29-1; abundance: -; CDR3aa: CSARDGERLYEQFF; CDR3nt: TGCAGCGCACGGGACGGCGAGCGGTTATATGAGCAGTTCTTC
j_gene: TRBJ2-6; d_gene: -; v_gene: TRBV7-2; abundance: -; CDR3aa: CASSKLSGANVLTF; CDR3nt: TGTGCCAGCAGCAAACTCTCTGGGGCCAACGTCCTGACTTTC
j_gene: TRBJ1-2; d_gene: -; v_gene: TRBV29-1; abundance: few; CDR3aa: CSVDDSNYGYTF; CDR3nt: TGCAGCGTTGACGATTCTAACTATGGCTACACCTTC
j_gene: TRBJ1-6; d_gene: -; v_gene: TRBV12-3/TRBV12-4; abundance: -; CDR3aa: CASSLPNSPLHF; CDR3nt: TGTGCCAGCAGTTTACCTAATTCACCCCTCCACTTT
j_gene: TRBJ2-1; d_gene: TRBD2; v_gene: TRBV25-1; abundance: -; CDR3aa: CASSGGGIRTYNEQFF; CDR3nt: TGTGCCAGCAGTGGGGGGGGGATTAGGACCTACAATGAGCAGTTCTTC
j_gene: TRBJ1-3; d_gene: -; v_gene: TRBV29-1; abundance: -; CDR3aa: CSVEDRGHRRNTIYF; CDR3nt: TGCAGCGTTGAAGATCGGGGACATAGGAGAAACACCATATATTTT
j_gene: TRBJ1-5; d_gene: -; v_gene: TRBV1; abundance: -; CDR3aa: CTSSQDRRESRNQPQHF; CDR3nt: TGCACCAGCAGCCAAGATCGCCGGGAATCCCGCAATCAGCCCCAGCATTTT